Listed below are T cell receptor beta chains from one sample, sequenced in a study of immune evolution from preneoplasia to lung adenocarcinoma. Repertoires were generated with immunoSEQ multiplex PCR, while TCRdb's copy carries only in-frame clones and drops some. The sample shows some 15,000 clones, 75% to 85% of them seen only once. The sample was FFPE minimally invasive lung adenocarcinoma tissue. The receptors shown here come from a person aged 70 to 85 with lung adenocarcinoma. The CDR3 runs from the conserved cysteine through the conserved F or W. The order of the fields is clone size, V gene, J gene, D gene, CDR3 protein, CDR3 DNA. A D gene is named only where the DNA matches it firmly. Size values are once, few and many counts, or a class for expanded clones, and some rows have none.

size: -
V: TRBV2
J: TRBJ2-5
D: -
CDR3: CASIGDTKETQYF
DNA: TGTGCCAGCATAGGGGACACCAAAGAGACCCAGTACTTC

size: -
V: TRBV7-3
J: TRBJ2-1
D: -
CDR3: CASSLGTVNEQFF
DNA: TGTGCCAGCAGCTTAGGGACTGTTAATGAGCAGTTCTTC

size: -
V: TRBV9
J: TRBJ1-5
D: TRBD1
CDR3: CASSLGQINQPQHF
DNA: TGTGCCAGCAGCCTGGGACAGATCAATCAGCCCCAGCATTTT

size: few
V: TRBV27
J: TRBJ2-2
D: TRBD1
CDR3: CASSFGQGITGELFF
DNA: TGTGCCAGCAGTTTCGGACAGGGAATCACCGGGGAGCTGTTTTTT

size: -
V: TRBV12-5
J: TRBJ2-7
D: -
CDR3: CASGLQVLTYEQYF
DNA: TGTGCTAGTGGTTTACAGGTCTTGACCTACGAGCAGTACTTC

size: -
V: TRBV7-3
J: TRBJ2-6
D: TRBD1
CDR3: CASSLGQGFVTGANVLTF
DNA: TGTGCCAGCAGCTTGGGACAGGGGTTTGTCACTGGGGCCAACGTCCTGACTTTC

size: -
V: TRBV15
J: TRBJ2-2
D: -
CDR3: CATSRVGVNGELFF
DNA: TGTGCCACCAGCAGAGTCGGGGTGAACGGGGAGCTGTTTTTT

size: -
V: TRBV7-9
J: TRBJ1-4
D: -
CDR3: CASSPVVGNEKLFF
DNA: TGTGCCAGCAGCCCAGTGGTTGGTAATGAAAAACTGTTTTTT

size: -
V: TRBV28
J: TRBJ2-7
D: -
CDR3: CASSLDIPGEQYF
DNA: TGTGCCAGCAGTCTGGACATCCCGGGGGAGCAGTACTTC

size: -
V: TRBV18
J: TRBJ2-3
D: -
CDR3: CASSPPQGISTDTQYF
DNA: TGTGCCAGCTCACCACCCCAGGGGATAAGCACAGATACGCAGTATTTT

size: -
V: TRBV5-1
J: TRBJ2-3
D: -
CDR3: CASSLAGAGPTDTQYF
DNA: TGCGCCAGCAGCTTGGCGGGGGCCGGGCCCACAGATACGCAGTATTTT

size: once
V: TRBV5-5
J: TRBJ1-1
D: -
CDR3: CASSQLTQAGAEAFF
DNA: TGTGCCAGCAGCCAACTGACCCAGGCGGGGGCTGAAGCTTTCTTT

size: once
V: TRBV5-5
J: TRBJ2-1
D: -
CDR3: CASSLGTEDNEQFF
DNA: TGTGCCAGCAGCTTGGGGACAGAAGACAATGAGCAGTTCTTC

size: few
V: TRBV27
J: TRBJ2-5
D: -
CDR3: CASGWGRQETQYF
DNA: TGTGCCAGCGGGTGGGGCAGACAAGAGACCCAGTACTTC

size: -
V: TRBV6-1
J: TRBJ2-7
D: -
CDR3: CASSEAGLVSRRYEQYF
DNA: TGTGCCAGCAGTGAAGCGGGCCTCGTCTCCCGGAGATACGAGCAGTACTTC

size: -
V: TRBV11-3
J: TRBJ1-1
D: TRBD1
CDR3: CASSLVGQGRAFF
DNA: TGTGCCAGCAGCTTAGTGGGACAGGGGAGAGCTTTCTTT

size: -
V: TRBV30
J: TRBJ1-2
D: -
CDR3: CAWSVIRGGDWTF
DNA: TGTGCCTGGAGTGTAATTAGGGGAGGAGATTGGACCTTC

size: -
V: TRBV11-1
J: TRBJ1-1
D: TRBD1
CDR3: CASSLAQGAAEAFF
DNA: TGTGCCAGCAGCTTAGCACAGGGGGCAGCTGAAGCTTTCTTT

size: -
V: TRBV5-8
J: TRBJ1-1
D: TRBD1
CDR3: CASSLVQGAMNTEAFF
DNA: TGTGCCAGCAGCTTGGTTCAGGGGGCGATGAACACTGAAGCTTTCTTT

size: few
V: TRBV5-1
J: TRBJ1-4
D: -
CDR3: CASSPGLDQEKLFF
DNA: TGCGCCAGCAGCCCCGGACTCGATCAGGAAAAACTGTTTTTT

size: -
V: TRBV27
J: TRBJ1-2
D: -
CDR3: CASSPAGDPMGNGYTF
DNA: TGTGCCAGCAGTCCAGCAGGGGATCCAATGGGTAACGGCTACACCTTC

size: -
V: TRBV28
J: TRBJ2-1
D: TRBD1
CDR3: CASSLSGQGTHNEQFF
DNA: TGTGCCAGCAGTTTATCGGGACAGGGGACCCACAATGAGCAGTTCTTC

size: -
V: TRBV6-5
J: TRBJ2-3
D: -
CDR3: CASSYSGGTQYF
DNA: TGTGCCAGCAGTTACTCTGGGGGGACGCAGTATTTT

size: -
V: TRBV28
J: TRBJ2-1
D: TRBD1
CDR3: CASFETGAHSYNEQFF
DNA: TGTGCCAGCTTCGAGACAGGGGCCCATTCCTACAATGAGCAGTTCTTC

size: -
V: TRBV5-5
J: TRBJ2-7
D: -
CDR3: CASGSGVAYEQYF
DNA: TGTGCCAGCGGATCGGGAGTAGCCTACGAGCAGTACTTC

size: -
V: TRBV7-6
J: TRBJ1-1
D: -
CDR3: CASSLAGLSTEAFF
DNA: TGTGCCAGCAGCTTAGCAGGGTTGAGCACTGAAGCTTTCTTT

size: once
V: TRBV30
J: TRBJ1-2
D: TRBD1
CDR3: CAWGQGVGSYGYTF
DNA: TGTGCCTGGGGACAGGGGGTCGGTTCGTATGGCTACACCTTC

size: medium-sized
V: TRBV11-3
J: TRBJ1-1
D: TRBD1
CDR3: CASSPRTGSTEAFF
DNA: TGTGCCAGCAGCCCAAGGACAGGATCCACTGAAGCTTTCTTT

size: -
V: TRBV7-8
J: TRBJ2-3
D: -
CDR3: CASSWGGRGSTDTQYF
DNA: TGTGCCAGCAGCTGGGGCGGACGCGGGAGCACAGATACGCAGTATTTT

size: few
V: TRBV28
J: TRBJ2-2
D: -
CDR3: CASSLGGGELFF
DNA: TGTGCCAGCAGTTTAGGCGGCGGGGAGCTGTTTTTT

size: -
V: TRBV28
J: TRBJ1-5
D: -
CDR3: CASSLRGNNQPQHF
DNA: TGTGCCAGCAGTTTACGGGGGAACAATCAGCCCCAGCATTTT

size: -
V: TRBV5-1
J: TRBJ2-4
D: -
CDR3: CASRSLAKNIQYF
DNA: TGCGCCAGCAGATCTCTAGCCAAAAACATTCAGTACTTC

size: -
V: TRBV20-1
J: TRBJ2-3
D: -
CDR3: CSAKVADTQYF
DNA: TGCAGTGCTAAGGTAGCAGATACGCAGTATTTT

size: -
V: TRBV5-4
J: TRBJ1-2
D: -
CDR3: CASKEGGVYGYTF
DNA: TGTGCCAGCAAAGAGGGGGGGGTGTATGGCTACACCTTC

size: -
V: TRBV28
J: TRBJ2-3
D: TRBD1
CDR3: CASSSPGTGGARDTQYF
DNA: TGTGCTAGCAGTTCACCCGGGACAGGGGGCGCTAGGGATACGCAGTATTTT

size: -
V: TRBV6-5
J: TRBJ1-1
D: -
CDR3: CATGPNTEAFF
DNA: TGTGCCACCGGACCTAACACTGAAGCTTTCTTT

size: -
V: TRBV19
J: TRBJ2-5
D: -
CDR3: CASSAPQQPETQYF
DNA: TGTGCCAGTAGTGCCCCTCAACAGCCAGAGACCCAGTACTTC

size: -
V: TRBV28
J: TRBJ1-1
D: -
CDR3: CASRGGTEAFF
DNA: TGTGCCAGCAGGGGTGGGACTGAAGCTTTCTTT

size: once
V: TRBV27
J: TRBJ2-4
D: TRBD2
CDR3: CASSLYSGGGLAKNIQYF
DNA: TGTGCCAGCAGTTTATATTCGGGAGGGGGGTTAGCCAAAAACATTCAGTACTTC

size: -
V: TRBV10-2
J: TRBJ1-3
D: -
CDR3: CASSGSSGNTIYF
DNA: TGCGCCAGCAGTGGTAGCTCTGGAAACACCATATATTTT

size: once
V: TRBV30
J: TRBJ1-5
D: -
CDR3: CAWSVKGASNQPQHF
DNA: TGTGCCTGGAGTGTCAAAGGGGCCTCCAATCAGCCCCAGCATTTT

size: -
V: TRBV7-8
J: TRBJ2-7
D: -
CDR3: CASSTGRRGVQYF
DNA: TGTGCCAGCAGCACGGGACGCCGTGGGGTGCAGTACTTC

size: -
V: TRBV9
J: TRBJ2-7
D: TRBD1
CDR3: CASSAGQGGTYEQYF
DNA: TGTGCCAGCAGCGCAGGACAGGGGGGGACCTACGAGCAGTACTTC

size: -
V: TRBV27
J: TRBJ2-3
D: -
CDR3: CASRTDSTDTQYF
DNA: TGTGCCAGCAGGACGGACAGCACAGATACGCAGTATTTT

size: -
V: TRBV7-8
J: TRBJ2-5
D: TRBD2
CDR3: CASSRGLAPEIQYF
DNA: TGTGCCAGCAGCCGGGGACTAGCTCCAGAGATCCAGTACTTC

size: -
V: TRBV28
J: TRBJ1-6
D: -
CDR3: CASRARSSDNSPLHF
DNA: TGTGCCAGCAGAGCCCGGAGCAGTGATAATTCACCCCTCCACTTT

size: -
V: TRBV11-2
J: TRBJ1-1
D: -
CDR3: CASSLDRWNTEAFF
DNA: TGTGCCAGCAGCTTAGACAGGTGGAACACTGAAGCTTTCTTT

size: once
V: TRBV28
J: TRBJ1-4
D: -
CDR3: CASKQSGEKLFF
DNA: TGTGCCAGCAAGCAATCGGGTGAAAAACTGTTTTTT